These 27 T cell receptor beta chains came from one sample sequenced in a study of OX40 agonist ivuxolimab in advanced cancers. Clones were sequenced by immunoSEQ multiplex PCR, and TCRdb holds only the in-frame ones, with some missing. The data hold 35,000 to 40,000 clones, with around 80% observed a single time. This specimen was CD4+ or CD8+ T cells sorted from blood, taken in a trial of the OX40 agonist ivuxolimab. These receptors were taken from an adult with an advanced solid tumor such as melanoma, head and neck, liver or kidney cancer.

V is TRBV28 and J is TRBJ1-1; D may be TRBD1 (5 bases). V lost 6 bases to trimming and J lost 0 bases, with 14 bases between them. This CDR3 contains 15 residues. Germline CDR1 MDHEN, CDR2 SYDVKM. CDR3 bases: TGTGCCAGCAGCCCTCAGGGTACCATGAACACTGAAGCTTTCTTT. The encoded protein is CASSPQGTMNTEAFF.

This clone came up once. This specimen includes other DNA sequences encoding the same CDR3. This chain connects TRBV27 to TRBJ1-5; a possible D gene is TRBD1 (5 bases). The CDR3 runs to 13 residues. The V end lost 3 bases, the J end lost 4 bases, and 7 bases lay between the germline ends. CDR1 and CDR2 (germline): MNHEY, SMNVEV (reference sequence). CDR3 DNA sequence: TGTGCCAGCAGTTTGTGGGGGAATCAGCCCCAGCATTTT. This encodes CASSLWGNQPQHF.

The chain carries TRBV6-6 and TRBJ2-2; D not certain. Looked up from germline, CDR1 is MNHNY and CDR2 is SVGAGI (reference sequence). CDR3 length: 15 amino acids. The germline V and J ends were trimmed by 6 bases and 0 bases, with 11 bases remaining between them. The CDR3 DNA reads TGTGCCAGCAGCCTGACACGATCGAACACCGGGGAGCTGTTTTTT. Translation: CASSLTRSNTGELFF.

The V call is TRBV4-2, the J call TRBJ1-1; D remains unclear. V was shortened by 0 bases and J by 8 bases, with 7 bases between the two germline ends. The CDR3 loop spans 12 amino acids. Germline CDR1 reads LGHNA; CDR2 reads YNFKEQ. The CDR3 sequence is CASSQDSREAFF. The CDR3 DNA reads TGTGCCAGCAGCCAAGACAGCCGAGAAGCTTTCTTT.

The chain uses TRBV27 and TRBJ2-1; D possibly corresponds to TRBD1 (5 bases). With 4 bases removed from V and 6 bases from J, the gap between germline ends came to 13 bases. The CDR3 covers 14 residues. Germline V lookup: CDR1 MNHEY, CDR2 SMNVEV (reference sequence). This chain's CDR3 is CASSSSNRLNEQFF. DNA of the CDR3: TGTGCCAGCAGTTCCTCGAACAGGCTCAATGAGCAGTTCTTC.

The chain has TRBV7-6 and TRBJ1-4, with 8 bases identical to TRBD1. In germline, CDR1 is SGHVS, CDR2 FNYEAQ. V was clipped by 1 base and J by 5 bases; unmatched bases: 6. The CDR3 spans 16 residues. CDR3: CASSLEGDRGNEKLFF. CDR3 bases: TGTGCCAGCAGCTTAGAGGGAGACAGGGGCAATGAAAAACTGTTTTTT. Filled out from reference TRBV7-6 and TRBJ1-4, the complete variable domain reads GAGVSQSPRYKVTKRGQDVALRCDPISGHVSLYWYRQALGQGPEFLTYFNYEAQQDKSGLPNDRFSAERPEGSISTLTIQRTEQRDSAMYRCASSLEGDRGNEKLFFGSGTQLSVL.

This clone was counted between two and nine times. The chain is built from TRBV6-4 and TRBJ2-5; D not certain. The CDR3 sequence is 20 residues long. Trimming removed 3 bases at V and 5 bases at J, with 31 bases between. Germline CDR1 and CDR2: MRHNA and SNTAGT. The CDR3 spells CASSEGAPISPCQRLETQYF. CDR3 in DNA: TGTGCCAGCAGTGAGGGCGCGCCCATTAGCCCTTGTCAGCGCCTGGAGACCCAGTACTTC.

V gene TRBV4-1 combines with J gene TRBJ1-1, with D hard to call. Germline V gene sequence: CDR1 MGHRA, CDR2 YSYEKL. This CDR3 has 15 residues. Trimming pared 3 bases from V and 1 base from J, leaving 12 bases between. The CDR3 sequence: CASSHPGDGNTEAFF. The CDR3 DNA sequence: TGCGCCAGCAGCCATCCGGGAGACGGGAACACTGAAGCTTTCTTT.

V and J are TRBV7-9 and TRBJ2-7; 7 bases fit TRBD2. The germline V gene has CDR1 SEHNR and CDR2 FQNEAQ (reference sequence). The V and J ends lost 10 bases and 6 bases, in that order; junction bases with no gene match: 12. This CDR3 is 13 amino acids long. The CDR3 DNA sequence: TGTGCCACCCCGGGGGAGGGAAGGTTCGAGCAGTACTTC. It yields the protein CATPGEGRFEQYF.

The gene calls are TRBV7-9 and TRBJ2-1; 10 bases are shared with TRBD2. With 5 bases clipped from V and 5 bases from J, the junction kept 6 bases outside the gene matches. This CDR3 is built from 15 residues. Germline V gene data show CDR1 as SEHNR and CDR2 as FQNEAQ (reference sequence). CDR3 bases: TGTGCCAGCAGCCAGAGCGGGAGGGTCCACAATGAGCAGTTCTTC. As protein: CASSQSGRVHNEQFF.

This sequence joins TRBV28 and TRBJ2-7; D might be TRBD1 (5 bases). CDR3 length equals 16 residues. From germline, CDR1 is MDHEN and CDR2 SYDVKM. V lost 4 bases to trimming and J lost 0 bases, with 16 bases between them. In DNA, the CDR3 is TGTGCCAGCAGTTACAAGGGGTACGCATTCTCCTACGAGCAGTACTTC. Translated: CASSYKGYAFSYEQYF.

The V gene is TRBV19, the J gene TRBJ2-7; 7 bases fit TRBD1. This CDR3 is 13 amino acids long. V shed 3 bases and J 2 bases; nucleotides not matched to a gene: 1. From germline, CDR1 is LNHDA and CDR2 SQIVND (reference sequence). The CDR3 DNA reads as TGTGCCAGTAGTATGGGACAGACCTACGAGCAGTACTTC. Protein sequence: CASSMGQTYEQYF.

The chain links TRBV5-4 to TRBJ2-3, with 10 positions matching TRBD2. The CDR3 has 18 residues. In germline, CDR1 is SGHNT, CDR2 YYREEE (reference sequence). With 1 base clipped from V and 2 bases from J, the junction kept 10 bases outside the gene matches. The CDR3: CASSLNLGLATLTDTQYF. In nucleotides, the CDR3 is TGTGCCAGCAGCTTGAATTTGGGACTAGCGACTCTCACAGATACGCAGTATTTT.

CDR3 DNA: TGTGCCAGCAGGCTGGGACAGTCCTCCACACCTGGCTACACCTTC. Its translation is CASRLGQSSTPGYTF. The gene calls are TRBV6-6 and TRBJ1-2, with 7 bases that match TRBD1. CDR3 length: 15 residues. Germline V gene lookup returns CDR1 MNHNY and CDR2 SVGAGI (reference sequence). V trimming: 6 bases; J trimming: 7 bases; junction bases outside the gene matches: 14.

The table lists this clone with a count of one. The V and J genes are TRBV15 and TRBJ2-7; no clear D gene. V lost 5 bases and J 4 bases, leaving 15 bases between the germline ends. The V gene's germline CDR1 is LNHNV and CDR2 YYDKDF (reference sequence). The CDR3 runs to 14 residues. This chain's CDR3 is CATSPPPRRYEQYF. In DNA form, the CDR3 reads TGTGCCACCAGCCCTCCCCCCCGGCGATACGAGCAGTACTTC.

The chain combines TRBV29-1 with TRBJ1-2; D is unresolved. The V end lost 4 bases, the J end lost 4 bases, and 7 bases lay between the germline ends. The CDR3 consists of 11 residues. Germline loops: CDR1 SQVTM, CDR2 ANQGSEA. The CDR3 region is CSVGDLYGYTF. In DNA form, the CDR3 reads TGCAGCGTTGGTGACCTCTATGGCTACACCTTC.

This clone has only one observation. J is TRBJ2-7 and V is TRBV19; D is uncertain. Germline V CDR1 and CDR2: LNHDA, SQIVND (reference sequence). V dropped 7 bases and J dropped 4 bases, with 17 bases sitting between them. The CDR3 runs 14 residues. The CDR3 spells CASTEYPSSYEQYF. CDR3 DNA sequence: TGTGCCAGTACCGAATACCCCTCGTCGTACGAGCAGTACTTC.

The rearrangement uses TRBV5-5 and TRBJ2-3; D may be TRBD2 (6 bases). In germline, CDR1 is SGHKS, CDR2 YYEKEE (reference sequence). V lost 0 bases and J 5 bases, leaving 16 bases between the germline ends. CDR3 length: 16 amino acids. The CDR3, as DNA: TGTGCCAGCAGCTTGGAGGAGAAAATGGGGGGAGATACGCAGTATTTT. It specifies CASSLEEKMGGDTQYF.

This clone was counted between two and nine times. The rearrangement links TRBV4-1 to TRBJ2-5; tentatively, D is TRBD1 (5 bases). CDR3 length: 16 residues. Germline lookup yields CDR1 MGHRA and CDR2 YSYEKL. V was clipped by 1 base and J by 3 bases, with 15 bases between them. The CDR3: CASSQGRGRSEETQYF. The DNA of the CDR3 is TGCGCCAGCAGCCAAGGTAGGGGTCGCTCGGAAGAGACCCAGTACTTC.

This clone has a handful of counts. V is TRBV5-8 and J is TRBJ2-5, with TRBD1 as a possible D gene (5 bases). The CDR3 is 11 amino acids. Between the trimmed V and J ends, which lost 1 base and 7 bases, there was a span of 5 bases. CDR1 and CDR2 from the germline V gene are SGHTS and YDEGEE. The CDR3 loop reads CASSLQGTQYF. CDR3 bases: TGTGCCAGCAGCTTGCAGGGGACCCAGTACTTC.

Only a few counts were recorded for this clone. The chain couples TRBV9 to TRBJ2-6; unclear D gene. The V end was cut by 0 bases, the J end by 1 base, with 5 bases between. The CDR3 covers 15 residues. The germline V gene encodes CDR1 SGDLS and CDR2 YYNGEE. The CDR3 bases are TGTGCCAGCAGCGTAGAGTATTCTGGGGCCAACGTCCTGACTTTC. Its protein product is CASSVEYSGANVLTF.

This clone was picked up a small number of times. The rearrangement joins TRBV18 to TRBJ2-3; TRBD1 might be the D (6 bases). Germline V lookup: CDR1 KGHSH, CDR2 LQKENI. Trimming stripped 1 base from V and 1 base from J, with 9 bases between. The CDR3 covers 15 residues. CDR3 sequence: CASSPLHRGTDTQYF. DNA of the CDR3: TGTGCCAGCTCACCACTCCACAGGGGCACAGATACGCAGTATTTT.

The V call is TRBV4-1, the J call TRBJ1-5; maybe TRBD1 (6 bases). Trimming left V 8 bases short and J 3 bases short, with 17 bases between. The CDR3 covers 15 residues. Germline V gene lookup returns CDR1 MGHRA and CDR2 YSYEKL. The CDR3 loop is CASAPQTGNNQPQHF. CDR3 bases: TGCGCCAGCGCCCCCCAGACAGGAAACAATCAGCCCCAGCATTTT.

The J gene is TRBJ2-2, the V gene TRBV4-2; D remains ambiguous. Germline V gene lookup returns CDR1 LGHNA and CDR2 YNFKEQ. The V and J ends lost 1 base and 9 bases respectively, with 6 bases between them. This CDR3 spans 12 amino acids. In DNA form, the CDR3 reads TGTGCCAGCAGCCAAGGGGATTGGGAGCTGTTTTTT. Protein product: CASSQGDWELFF.

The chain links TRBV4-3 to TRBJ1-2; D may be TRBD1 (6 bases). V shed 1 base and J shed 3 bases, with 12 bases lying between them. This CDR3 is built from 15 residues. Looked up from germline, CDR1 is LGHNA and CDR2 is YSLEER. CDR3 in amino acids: CASSQGAGDDYGYTF. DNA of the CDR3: TGCGCCAGCAGCCAAGGCGCAGGGGATGACTATGGCTACACCTTC.

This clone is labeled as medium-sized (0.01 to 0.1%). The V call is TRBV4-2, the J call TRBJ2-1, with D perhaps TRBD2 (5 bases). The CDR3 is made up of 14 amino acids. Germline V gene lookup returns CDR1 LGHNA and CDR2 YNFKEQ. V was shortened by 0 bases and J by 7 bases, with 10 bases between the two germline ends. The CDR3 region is CASSQDLSGNEQFF. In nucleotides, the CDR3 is TGTGCCAGCAGCCAAGATCTGAGCGGTAATGAGCAGTTCTTC.

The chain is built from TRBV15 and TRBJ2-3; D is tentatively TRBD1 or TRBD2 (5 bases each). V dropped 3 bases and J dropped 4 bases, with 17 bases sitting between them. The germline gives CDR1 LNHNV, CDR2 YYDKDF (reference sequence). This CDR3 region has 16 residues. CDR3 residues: CATSSYRDVVPDTQYF. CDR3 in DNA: TGTGCCACCAGCAGTTACCGGGACGTGGTCCCAGATACGCAGTATTTT.